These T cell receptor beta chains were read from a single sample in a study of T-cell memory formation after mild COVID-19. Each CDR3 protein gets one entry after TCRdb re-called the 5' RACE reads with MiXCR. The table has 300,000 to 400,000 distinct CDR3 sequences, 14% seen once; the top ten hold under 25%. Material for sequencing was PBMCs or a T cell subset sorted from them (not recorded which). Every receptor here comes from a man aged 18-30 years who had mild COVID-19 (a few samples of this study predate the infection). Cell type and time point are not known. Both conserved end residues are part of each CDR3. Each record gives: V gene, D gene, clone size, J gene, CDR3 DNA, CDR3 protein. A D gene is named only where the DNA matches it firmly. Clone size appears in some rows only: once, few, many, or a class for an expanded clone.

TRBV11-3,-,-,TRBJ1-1,TGTGCCAGCAGCTTACGGGCAGACGCTGAAGCTTTCTTT,CASSLRADAEAFF
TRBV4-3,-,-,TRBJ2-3,TGCGCCAGCAGCCAAGCCGTCTGGACAGATACGCAGTATTTT,CASSQAVWTDTQYF
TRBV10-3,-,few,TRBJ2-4,TGTGCCATCAGTGGGAAGGTGACGGACATTCAGTACTTC,CAISGKVTDIQYF
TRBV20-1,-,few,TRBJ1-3,TGCAGTGCTAGAGACCGGACAGCCACTGGAAACACCATATATTTT,CSARDRTATGNTIYF
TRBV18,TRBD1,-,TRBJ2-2,TGTGCCAGCTCACCACCGACAGGGGGCGCGTCCGGGGAGCTGTTTTTT,CASSPPTGGASGELFF
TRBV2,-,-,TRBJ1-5,TGTGCCAGCGGGAAAGAACAGTTCGATCAGCCCCAGCATTTT,CASGKEQFDQPQHF
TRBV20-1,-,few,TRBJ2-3,TGCAGTGCTAGAGCCCACCGGTACACAGATACGCAGTATTTT,CSARAHRYTDTQYF
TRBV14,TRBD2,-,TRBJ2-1,TGTGCCAGCAGCCAAGCGGGGGGGAGCTCCTACAATGAGCAGTTCTTC,CASSQAGGSSYNEQFF
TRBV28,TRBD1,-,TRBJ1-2,TGTGCCAGCGACCAACAGGGGTATGGCTACACCTTC,CASDQQGYGYTF
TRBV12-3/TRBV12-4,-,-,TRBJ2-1,TGTGCCAGCAGCCCGGGGTCCGGCTCCTACAATGAGCAGTTCTTC,CASSPGSGSYNEQFF
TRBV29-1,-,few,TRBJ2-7,TGCAGCGTTGAAGATGGACGGTTTGGCGAGCAGTACTTC,CSVEDGRFGEQYF
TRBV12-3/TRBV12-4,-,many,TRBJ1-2,TGTGCCAGCAGTTTTGACCAGGGACCCTATGGCTACACCTTC,CASSFDQGPYGYTF
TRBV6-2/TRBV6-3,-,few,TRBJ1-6,TGTGCCAGCAGTTACGGGAATTTTAATTCACCCCTCCACTTT,CASSYGNFNSPLHF
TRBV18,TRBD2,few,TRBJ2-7,TGTGCCAGCTCACCAGCTAGCGGTATCTCCTACGAGCAGTACTTC,CASSPASGISYEQYF
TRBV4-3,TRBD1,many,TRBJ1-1,TGCGCCAGCAGCCCGGACAGGGGAAAACCTGAAGCTTTCTTT,CASSPDRGKPEAFF
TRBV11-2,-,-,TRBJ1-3,TGTGCCAGCAGACTGGCGTCGGGAAACACCATATATTTT,CASRLASGNTIYF
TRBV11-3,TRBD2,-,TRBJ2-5,TGTGCCAGCAGCCGCAGTGGTCTAGCGGAAGAGACCCAGTACTTC,CASSRSGLAEETQYF
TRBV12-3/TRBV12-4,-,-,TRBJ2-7,TGTGCCAGCGGACAGATAGGGATCTACGAGCAGTACTTC,CASGQIGIYEQYF
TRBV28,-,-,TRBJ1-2,TGTGCCAGCAGTGGGACCAGGGGAGTGACTAACTATGGCTACACCTTC,CASSGTRGVTNYGYTF
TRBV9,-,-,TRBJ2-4,TGTGCCAGCAGCACCCCCAGGGAAAACATTCAGTACTTC,CASSTPRENIQYF
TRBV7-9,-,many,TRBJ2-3,TGTGCCAGCAGCTTACCCCACTTCCCCCCGGGGGATACGCAGTATTTT,CASSLPHFPPGDTQYF
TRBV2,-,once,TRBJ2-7,TGTGCCAGCCGAGAATTCGGGGCGGGGGAGCAGTACTTC,CASREFGAGEQYF
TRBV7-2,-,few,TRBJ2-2,TGTGCCAGCAGCTTAGAGGTCCGCAGGAACACCGGGGAGCTGTTTTTT,CASSLEVRRNTGELFF
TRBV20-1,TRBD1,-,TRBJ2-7,TGCAGTGCTAGAGATTTAGGGACAGACGCCAACTTC,CSARDLGTDANF
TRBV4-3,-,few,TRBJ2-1,TGCGCCAGCAGTCCTCAGGGGGGCACCTACAATGAGCAGTTCTTC,CASSPQGGTYNEQFF
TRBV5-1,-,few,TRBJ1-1,TGCGCCAGCAGCTTGTGGGGGGTACGCACTGAAGCTTTCTTT,CASSLWGVRTEAFF
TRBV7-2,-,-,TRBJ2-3,TGTGCCAGCAGCTTAGCCGGGTGGGGGGATACGCAGTATTTT,CASSLAGWGDTQYF
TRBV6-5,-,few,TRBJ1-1,TGTGCCAGCAATCGACCAGGCAGGCCAGCTTTCTTT,CASNRPGRPAFF
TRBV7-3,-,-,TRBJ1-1,TGTGCCAGCAGCTTCGAAATGAACACTGAAGCTTTCTTT,CASSFEMNTEAFF
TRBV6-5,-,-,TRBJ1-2,TGTGCCAGCAGGTACGGGGCGAACGGAGGCTACACCTTC,CASRYGANGGYTF
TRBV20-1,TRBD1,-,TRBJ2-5,TGCAGTGCTTCCGGGACAGGTATCAGCGAGACCCAGTACTTC,CSASGTGISETQYF
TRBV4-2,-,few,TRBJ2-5,TGTGCCAGCAGCCAAACACTAGGCGGGGTTCAAGAGACCCAGTACTTC,CASSQTLGGVQETQYF
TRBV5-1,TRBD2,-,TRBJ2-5,TGCGCCAGCAGCCCGGGACTAGCGGAGGAGACCCAGTACTTC,CASSPGLAEETQYF
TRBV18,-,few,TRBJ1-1,TGTGCCAGCTCCGACGGGAGGGGCACTGAAGCTTTCTTT,CASSDGRGTEAFF
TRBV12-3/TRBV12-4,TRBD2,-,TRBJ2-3,TGTGCCAGCAGTTGGAGTAGCGGGGGGGCAGGAGATACGCAGTATTTT,CASSWSSGGAGDTQYF
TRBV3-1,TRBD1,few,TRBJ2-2,TGTGCCAGCAGCCAAGGGACAGGGGTCAGGACCGGGGAGCTGTTTTTT,CASSQGTGVRTGELFF
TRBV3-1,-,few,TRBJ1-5,TGTGCCAGCAGCCAAGATCGGGCGGACCCAGATAGCAATCAGCCCCAGCATTTT,CASSQDRADPDSNQPQHF